Below are 7 T cell receptor beta chains sequenced from a single sample in a study of technical replicates of blood from a handful of donors. The repertoire was sequenced with immunoSEQ multiplex PCR; TCRdb's copy has only in-frame clones and lacks some. Of approximately 81,000 clones detected, roughly 95% appear once; the ten largest clones hold roughly 0.37%. The sequenced sample was T cells isolated from PBMCs. Every receptor here comes from a human donor in good health.

The V call is TRBV30, the J call TRBJ1-1, with unresolved D. Germline CDR1 GTSNPN, CDR2 SVGIG (reference sequence). V was pared by 5 bases and J by 4 bases, with 14 bases between. This CDR3 spans 13 amino acids. CDR3 sequence: CAWYGIGSTEAFF. Written as DNA, the CDR3 is TGTGCCTGGTATGGGATTGGGAGCACTGAAGCTTTCTTT.

The V and J genes are TRBV28 and TRBJ2-7; D is perhaps TRBD1 (5 bases). The germline V and J ends were trimmed by 2 bases and 6 bases, with 8 bases remaining between them. The length of the CDR3 is 12 residues. CDR1 MDHEN and CDR2 SYDVKM come from the germline V gene. CDR3 amino acids: CASSLGHPEQYF. The DNA of the CDR3 is TGTGCCAGCAGTTTAGGACATCCCGAGCAGTACTTC.

V gene TRBV6-5 combines with J gene TRBJ1-2; weak D call: TRBD1 (6 bases). The CDR3 has 14 amino acids. CDR1 and CDR2 (germline): MNHEY, SVGAGI. V gave up 3 bases and J gave up 3 bases, with 11 bases separating them. The CDR3 DNA is TGTGCCAGCAGTTATGGGGGCGTCGACTATGGCTACACCTTC. Amino acid sequence: CASSYGGVDYGYTF.

The chain has TRBV7-9 and TRBJ1-5; 7 bases fit TRBD1. V was clipped by 5 bases and J by 0 bases; unmatched bases: 10. Looked up from germline, CDR1 is SEHNR and CDR2 is FQNEAQ (reference sequence). The CDR3 contains 17 residues. CDR3 protein: CASSPSGQANSNQPQHF. The CDR3 DNA is TGTGCCAGCAGCCCGAGTGGACAGGCAAATAGCAATCAGCCCCAGCATTTT.

DNA of the CDR3: TGTGCCAGCAGCGCCCAAGGACTAGCGGGAGCCGGGGAGCTGTTTTTT. It codes for CASSAQGLAGAGELFF. This chain links TRBV9 with TRBJ2-2; 13 nucleotides align to TRBD2. Losses at the gene ends were 3 bases for V and 6 bases for J; bases not matched to a gene: 5. Germline CDR1 and CDR2: SGDLS and YYNGEE. CDR3 size: 16 residues.

Remarks on this clone: A junction boundary mismatches the germline segment, possibly from a read error. The rearrangement links TRBV9 to TRBJ2-1, with 8 bases lining up with TRBD1. This CDR3 has 15 amino acids. The germline CDR1 and CDR2 sequences are SGDLS and YYNGEE. The CDR3: CASSVGDRSSNEQFF. The CDR3, as DNA: TGTGCCAGCAGCGTAGGGGACAGGTCCTCCAATGAGCAGTTCTTC.

The V gene is TRBV18, the J gene TRBJ1-3; D is possibly TRBD1 (5 bases). The germline gives CDR1 KGHSH, CDR2 LQKENI. The CDR3 is 14 residues long. The germline V and J ends were trimmed by 5 bases and 3 bases, with 11 bases remaining between them. The CDR3 nucleotides are TGTGCCAGCTCAGCTTTTACAGGTGGAAACACCATATATTTT. Encoded protein: CASSAFTGGNTIYF.